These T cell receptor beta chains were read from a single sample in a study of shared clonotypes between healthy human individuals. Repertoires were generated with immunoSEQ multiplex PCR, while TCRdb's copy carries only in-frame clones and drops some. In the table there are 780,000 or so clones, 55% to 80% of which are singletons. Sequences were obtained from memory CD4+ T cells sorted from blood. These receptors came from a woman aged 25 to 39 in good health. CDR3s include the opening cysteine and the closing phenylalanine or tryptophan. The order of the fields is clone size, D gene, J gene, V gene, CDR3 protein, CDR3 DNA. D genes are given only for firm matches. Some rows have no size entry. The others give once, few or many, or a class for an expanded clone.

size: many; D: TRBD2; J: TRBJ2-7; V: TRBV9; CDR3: CASSVDSLAGDVQYF; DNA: TGTGCCAGCAGCGTAGATTCGCTAGCGGGAGATGTGCAGTACTTC
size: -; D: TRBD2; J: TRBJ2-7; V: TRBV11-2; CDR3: CASSPRLAGVYEQYF; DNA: TGTGCCAGCAGCCCCCGACTAGCGGGAGTATACGAGCAGTACTTC
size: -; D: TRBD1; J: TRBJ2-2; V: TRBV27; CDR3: CASSFFRGRAGELFF; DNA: TGTGCCAGCAGTTTTTTCAGGGGGCGCGCCGGGGAGCTGTTTTTT
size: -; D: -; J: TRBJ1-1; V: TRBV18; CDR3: CASSPRQDKNTEAFF; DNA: TGTGCCAGCTCACCTAGACAGGATAAGAACACTGAAGCTTTCTTT
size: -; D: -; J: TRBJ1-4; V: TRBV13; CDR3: CASSFREDGHNEKLFF; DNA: TGTGCCAGCAGCTTTCGAGAAGATGGCCATAATGAAAAACTGTTTTTT
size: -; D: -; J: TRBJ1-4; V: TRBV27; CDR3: CASSFSGLGGSEKLFF; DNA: TGTGCCAGCAGTTTTTCGGGTCTGGGGGGATCCGAAAAACTGTTTTTT
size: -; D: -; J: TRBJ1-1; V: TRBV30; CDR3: CAWRGWTEAFF; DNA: TGTGCCTGGAGGGGTTGGACTGAAGCTTTCTTT
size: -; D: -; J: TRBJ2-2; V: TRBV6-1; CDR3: CASSEGVETGELFF; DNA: TGTGCCAGCAGTGAGGGGGTCGAAACCGGGGAGCTGTTTTTT
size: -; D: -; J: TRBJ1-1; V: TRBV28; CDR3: CASSLPTGRTEAFF; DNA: TGTGCCAGCAGTCTCCCCACAGGGAGAACTGAAGCTTTCTTT
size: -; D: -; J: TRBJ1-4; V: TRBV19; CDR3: CASKGTRGTNEKLFF; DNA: TGTGCCAGTAAAGGGACAAGAGGGACTAATGAAAAACTGTTTTTT
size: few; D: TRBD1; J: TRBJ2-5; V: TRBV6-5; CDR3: CASREGTAVQTQYF; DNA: TGTGCCAGCAGAGAGGGGACAGCCGTACAGACCCAGTACTTC
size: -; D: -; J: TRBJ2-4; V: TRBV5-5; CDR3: CASSPPQENIQYF; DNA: TGTGCCAGCAGCCCCCCCCAAGAAAACATTCAGTACTTC
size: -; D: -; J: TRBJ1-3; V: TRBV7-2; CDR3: CASSLVAGSGNTIYF; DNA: TGTGCCAGCAGCTTAGTAGCGGGGTCCGGAAACACCATATATTTT
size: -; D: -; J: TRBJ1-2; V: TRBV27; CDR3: CASSSGYGYTF; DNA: TGTGCCAGCAGTTCCGGCTATGGCTACACCTTC
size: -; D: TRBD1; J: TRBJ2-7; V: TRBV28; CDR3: CASSLDRAEQYF; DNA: TGTGCCAGCAGTTTGGACAGGGCCGAGCAGTACTTC
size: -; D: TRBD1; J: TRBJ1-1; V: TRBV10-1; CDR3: CASQGAWNTEAFF; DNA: TGCGCCAGCCAGGGGGCTTGGAACACTGAAGCTTTCTTT
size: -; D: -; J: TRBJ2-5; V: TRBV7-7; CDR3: CASSLTGGETQYF; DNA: TGTGCCAGCAGCTTAACCGGGGGAGAGACCCAGTACTTC
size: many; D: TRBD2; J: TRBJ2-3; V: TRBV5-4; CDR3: CASSLRSGSSTDTQYF; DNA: TGTGCCAGCAGCTTAAGGAGCGGGAGTAGCACAGATACGCAGTATTTT
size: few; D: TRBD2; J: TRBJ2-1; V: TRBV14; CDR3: CASRPTGTSGSFSYNEQFF; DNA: TGTGCCAGCAGGCCCACCGGGACTAGCGGGAGTTTCTCCTACAATGAGCAGTTCTTC
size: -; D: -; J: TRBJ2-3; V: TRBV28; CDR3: CASSLDFRGLLTDTQYF; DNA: TGTGCCAGCAGTTTAGATTTTCGGGGACTTCTGACAGATACGCAGTATTTT
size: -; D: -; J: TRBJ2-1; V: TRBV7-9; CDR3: CASSLLVSGGNEQFF; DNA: TGTGCCAGCAGCTTACTCGTTAGTGGGGGCAATGAGCAGTTCTTC
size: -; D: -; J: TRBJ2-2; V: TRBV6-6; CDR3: CASSRTGVGTGELFF; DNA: TGTGCCAGCAGCCGCACGGGAGTTGGCACCGGGGAGCTGTTTTTT
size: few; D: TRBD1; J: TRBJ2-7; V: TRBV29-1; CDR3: CSAGQDTYEQYF; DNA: TGCAGCGCCGGACAGGACACTTACGAGCAGTACTTC
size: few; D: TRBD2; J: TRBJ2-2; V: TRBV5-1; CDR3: CASSFQRDGPGELFF; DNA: TGCGCCAGCAGCTTCCAGCGGGATGGCCCCGGGGAGCTGTTTTTT
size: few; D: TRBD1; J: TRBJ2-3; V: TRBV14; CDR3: CASSPSRGYTDTQYF; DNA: TGTGCCAGCAGCCCTTCCAGGGGGTACACAGATACGCAGTATTTT
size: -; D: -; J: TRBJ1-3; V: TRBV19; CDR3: CASSWDGRNTIYF; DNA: TGTGCCAGCAGCTGGGACGGACGAAACACCATATATTTT
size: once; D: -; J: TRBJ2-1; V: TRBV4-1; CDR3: CASSRLGVGQFF; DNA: TGCGCCAGCAGCCGTTTAGGGGTAGGACAGTTCTTC
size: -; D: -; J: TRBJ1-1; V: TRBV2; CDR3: CASSVRGAAGNTEAFF; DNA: TGTGCCAGCAGTGTTCGGGGAGCCGCCGGGAACACTGAAGCTTTCTTT
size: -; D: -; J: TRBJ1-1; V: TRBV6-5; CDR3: CASSYSGGDTEAFF; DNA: TGTGCCAGCAGTTACTCTGGGGGGGACACTGAAGCTTTCTTT
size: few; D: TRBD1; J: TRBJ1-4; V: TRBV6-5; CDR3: CASSYSGQGWVF; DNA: TGTGCCAGCAGTTACTCCGGACAGGGATGGGTTTTT
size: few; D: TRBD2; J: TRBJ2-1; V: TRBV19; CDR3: CASSIGGSGILNEQFF; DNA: TGTGCCAGTAGTATAGGAGGGAGCGGGATTTTAAATGAGCAGTTCTTC
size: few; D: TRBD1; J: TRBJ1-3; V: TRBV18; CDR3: CASSPTGTRNTIYF; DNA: TGTGCCAGCTCACCGACAGGGACCAGAAACACCATATATTTT
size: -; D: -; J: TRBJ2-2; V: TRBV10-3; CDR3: CAISPGDTGELFF; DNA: TGTGCCATCAGTCCTGGGGACACCGGGGAGCTGTTTTTT
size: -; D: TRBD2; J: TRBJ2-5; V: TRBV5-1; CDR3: CASYPGTSRETQYF; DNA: TGCGCCAGCTATCCCGGGACTAGCAGGGAGACCCAGTACTTC
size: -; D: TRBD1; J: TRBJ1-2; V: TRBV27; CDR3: CASSPLTGNYGYTF; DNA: TGTGCCAGCAGTCCCCTGACAGGGAACTATGGCTACACCTTC
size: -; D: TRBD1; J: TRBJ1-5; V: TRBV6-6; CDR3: CASGQGYNQPQHF; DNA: TGTGCCAGCGGACAGGGATATAATCAGCCCCAGCATTTT
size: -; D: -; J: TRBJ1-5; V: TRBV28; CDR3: CASIIAPRAGHSNQPQHF; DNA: TGTGCCAGCATTATTGCCCCTCGGGCGGGCCATAGCAATCAGCCCCAGCATTTT
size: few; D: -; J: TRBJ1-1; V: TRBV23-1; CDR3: CASSQSGATSEAFF; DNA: TGCGCCAGCAGTCAATCCGGGGCAACCTCTGAAGCTTTCTTT
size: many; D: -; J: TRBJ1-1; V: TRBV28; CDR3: CASSPRGLTNTEAFF; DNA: TGTGCCAGCAGTCCCCGGGGACTTACGAACACTGAAGCTTTCTTT
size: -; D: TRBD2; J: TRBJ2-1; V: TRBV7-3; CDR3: CASSLMSRGGPSEQFF; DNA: TGTGCCAGCAGCTTAATGTCCCGGGGGGGACCCTCGGAGCAGTTCTTC
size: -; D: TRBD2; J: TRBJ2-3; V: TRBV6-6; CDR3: CASSSRLAGFTDTQYF; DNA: TGTGCCAGCAGTTCCAGACTAGCGGGATTCACAGATACGCAGTATTTT
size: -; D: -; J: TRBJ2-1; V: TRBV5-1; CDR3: CASSLGNNYNEQFF; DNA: TGCGCCAGCAGCTTAGGAAACAATTACAATGAGCAGTTCTTC
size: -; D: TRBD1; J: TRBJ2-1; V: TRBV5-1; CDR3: CASSLAGTDSYNEQFF; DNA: TGCGCCAGCAGCTTGGCCGGGACAGACTCCTACAATGAGCAGTTCTTC
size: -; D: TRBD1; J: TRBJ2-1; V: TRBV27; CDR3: CASSARRDRGRNEQFF; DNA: TGTGCCAGCAGTGCACGCCGGGACAGGGGGCGAAATGAGCAGTTCTTC
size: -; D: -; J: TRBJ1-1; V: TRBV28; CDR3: CASTRGGMNTEAFF; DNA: TGTGCCAGCACACGGGGCGGAATGAACACTGAAGCTTTCTTT
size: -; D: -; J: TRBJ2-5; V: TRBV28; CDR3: CASSLHGGLQETQYF; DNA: TGTGCCAGCAGTTTGCATGGGGGCCTCCAAGAGACCCAGTACTTC
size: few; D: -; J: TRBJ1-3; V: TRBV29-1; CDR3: CSVGEPFRYF; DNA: TGCAGCGTTGGGGAGCCGTTCCGTTATTTT
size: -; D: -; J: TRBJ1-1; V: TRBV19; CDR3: CASSRPGRANTEAFF; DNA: TGTGCCAGTAGTAGGCCAGGTAGAGCGAACACTGAAGCTTTCTTT
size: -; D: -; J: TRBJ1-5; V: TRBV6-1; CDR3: CASTEGGDQPQHF; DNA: TGTGCCAGCACCGAAGGGGGGGATCAGCCCCAGCATTTT
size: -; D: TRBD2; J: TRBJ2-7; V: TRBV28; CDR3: CASTPGLKGVGEQYF; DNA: TGTGCCAGCACACCGGGACTAAAAGGGGTCGGCGAGCAGTACTTC
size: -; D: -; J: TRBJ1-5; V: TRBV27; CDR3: CASRTSNQPQHF; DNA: TGTGCCAGCAGGACAAGCAATCAGCCCCAGCATTTT
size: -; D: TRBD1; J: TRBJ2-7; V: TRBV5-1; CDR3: CASSQTGVLSDEQYF; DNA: TGCGCCAGCAGCCAGACAGGGGTTCTCTCCGACGAGCAGTACTTC
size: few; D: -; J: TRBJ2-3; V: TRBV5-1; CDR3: CASSFVGVGTDTQYF; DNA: TGCGCCAGCAGCTTTGTGGGAGTGGGGACAGATACGCAGTATTTT
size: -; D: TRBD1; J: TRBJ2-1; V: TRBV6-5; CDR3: CASSRTLGQYNEQFF; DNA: TGTGCCAGCAGTAGAACTCTGGGACAGTACAATGAGCAGTTCTTC
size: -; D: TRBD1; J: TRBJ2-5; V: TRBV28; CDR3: CASRTGTGTKQETQYF; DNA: TGTGCCAGCAGAACCGGGACAGGGACTAAACAAGAGACCCAGTACTTC
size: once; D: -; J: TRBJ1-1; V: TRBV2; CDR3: CASSGGVQTEAFF; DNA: TGTGCCAGCAGTGGAGGGGTTCAGACTGAAGCTTTCTTT
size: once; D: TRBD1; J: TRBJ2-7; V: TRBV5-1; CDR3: CASSLGDRGAYEQYF; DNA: TGCGCCAGCAGCTTGGGGGACAGGGGGGCCTACGAGCAGTACTTC
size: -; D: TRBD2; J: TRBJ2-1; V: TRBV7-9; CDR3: CASSRGLAGGSSDEQFF; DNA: TGTGCCAGCAGTCGAGGACTAGCGGGAGGATCTAGCGATGAGCAGTTCTTC
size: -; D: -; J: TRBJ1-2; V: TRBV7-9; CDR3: CASSGPWDLNPNYGYTF; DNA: TGTGCCAGCAGCGGCCCATGGGACCTAAACCCTAACTATGGCTACACCTTC
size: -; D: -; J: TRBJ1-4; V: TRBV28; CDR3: CASRGPGAKEKLFF; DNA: TGTGCCAGCAGAGGGCCCGGGGCCAAGGAAAAACTGTTTTTT